The clone carrying this T cell receptor (beta chain) was detected ten times or more. Its target is not known. The sample comes from a study of human T cells and chemical hapten exposure. Study-level points and caveats: As the donors had alopecia, their immune response may differ from healthy people's. DPC sensitization did not alter TCRs above 1 in 1000 frequency.

CDR1 and CDR2 (germline): SGHRS, YFSETQ. The length of the CDR3 is 14 residues. V was clipped by 6 bases and J by 4 bases; unmatched bases: 10. The time point is: patch test 1, 2 weeks after DPC sensitization. This sample's treatment: therapeutic diphenylcyclopropenone sensitization with weekly scalp DPC. The authors' total RNA extraction used unfractionated whole blood. The drawing of blood occurred before each patch test was applied. Donation of samples came from alopecia patients who were 18 to 70 years old and suitable for DPC. TCRdb independently ran MiXCR on the RACE reads; one entry per CDR3 protein. This table has some 43,000 distinct CDR3 sequences, more than 3% appearing once.

The sample in question was whole blood, obtained in connection with sensitization to the hapten diphenylcyclopropenone (DPC). V is TRBV5-1 and J is TRBJ2-7; TRBD1 matches at 7 bases. This TCR derives from a man aged 50 to 59 with alopecia areata. Some clones in this sample may be carry-over from other donors' samples. This CDR3 is CASTLPGTAYEQYF. The DNA of the CDR3 is TGCGCCAGCACACTCCCCGGGACAGCTTACGAGCAGTACTTC.